This record covers a single T cell receptor beta chain. What it binds is unknown. The sample comes from a study of cytomegalovirus exposure and HLA in healthy donors. The study's findings and limits: Among CMV-associated TCR beta chains, most appeared HLA-restricted in a later analysis. The authors reported that TCR beta sequences could predict HLA-A and HLA-B alleles. These predictions were accurate for most subjects in the first cohort. Most sequenced TCRs were rare (though some public TCRs occurred in many donors).

13 Jbeta primers and 60 Vbeta primers were used for the PCR. Libraries were prepared by immunoSEQ multiplex PCR; TCRdb keeps only in-frame clonotypes and omits some of them. The top ten hold 3.1% of the sample, which has about 190,000 clones, around 75% seen once. The CDR3 consists of 16 residues. In germline, CDR1 is SEHNR, CDR2 FQNEAQ (reference sequence). V was clipped by 3 bases and J by 4 bases; unmatched bases: 7. The donors (healthy individuals) were bone marrow donors. This receptor was taken from a woman in her 30s in good health and CMV-seropositive. Sample: PBMCs. The chain couples TRBV7-9 to TRBJ1-3; 9 bases agree with TRBD1. CDR3 nucleotide sequence: TGTGCCAGCAGCTTTCACAGGGGGCTGACAGGAAACACCATATATTTT. Translation gives CASSFHRGLTGNTIYF.